This TCR beta chain was recovered during a study of shared clonotypes between healthy human individuals. Libraries were prepared by immunoSEQ multiplex PCR; TCRdb keeps only in-frame clonotypes and omits some of them. The table shows a few million clones, with 90% to 97% occurring only once. In germline, CDR1 is SGHRS, CDR2 YFSETQ. This CDR3 region has 17 residues. Deletions cut 2 bases from V and 6 bases from J, with 24 bases between. The chain is built from TRBV5-1 and TRBJ2-7, with a tentative D call TRBD1 (6 bases). This receptor was taken from a man aged 18 to 30 in good health. The sample was naive CD4+ T cells sorted from blood. Described subset: CD45RA+ positively selected. CDR3 bases: TGCGCCAGCAGCTTCTCGGTATCAGGGGACGTGCCTGGCGAGCAGTACTTC. Its translation is CASSFSVSGDVPGEQYF.